The following is a T cell receptor (beta chain) sequence with its context. Its antigen is as yet unknown. Method: immunoSEQ multiplex PCR; TCRdb's copy keeps in-frame clones and lacks some. The repertoire holds about 73,000 clones, nearly 75% seen once, with about 2.3% in the top ten. This sample was included in a study of vaccination effects on CD4 cells after COVID-19. Whole-study context: Wells containing two million PBMC each were cultured with approximately 10 IU/ml IL-2 and 8 to 10 ug/ml peptides.

Scientists isolated CD4+ T cells after an approximately 10-day culture period ended. Two doses of BNT162b2 or mRNA-1273 vaccine were administered to participants. In the cultures, half the medium was exchanged for IL-2 medium on days 3 and 7. Germline CDR1 reads SGHAT; CDR2 reads FQNNGV. V was cut by 0 bases and J by 7 bases, with 7 bases left in between. The CDR3 is 13 residues long. General observations from the study: In the study, convalescent patients were few, and early post-infection timepoints were absent. Late post-vaccination, clones induced by infection and those induced by vaccine underwent marked clonal contraction.

The V call is TRBV11-2, the J call TRBJ1-5; D gene uncertain. The material sequenced was CD4+ T cells from PBMCs cultured without peptide, taken after COVID-19 vaccination. The sequence was obtained from a human donor who received a COVID-19 vaccine. The CDR3 spells CASSLDLLQPQHF. The CDR3 DNA is TGTGCCAGCAGCTTAGATTTACTACAGCCCCAGCATTTT.